This TCR beta chain was recorded in a study of T cells in localized non-small cell lung cancer. Profiling relied on immunoSEQ multiplex PCR, and the TCRdb table lists in-frame clones only, not all of them. The data hold 11,000 or so clones, with more than 75% observed a single time. Trimming cost V 3 bases and J 5 bases; bases outside gene matches: 6. Germline V lookup: CDR1 MNHNY, CDR2 SVGAGI (reference sequence). The CDR3 runs 14 residues. The chain recombines TRBV6-6 with TRBJ2-7; 8 bases map to TRBD2. The receptor's source is a male donor at least 60 years old with stage III lung adenocarcinoma. The material sequenced was peripheral blood, taken before any cancer treatment. The CDR3 loop is CASSYTPGRDEQYF. In nucleotides, the CDR3 is TGTGCCAGCAGTTATACCCCCGGGAGGGACGAGCAGTACTTC.